This T cell receptor beta chain was recovered during a study of CD8 T cells in Susac syndrome. At the level of the study: The sequenced Susac syndrome patients comprised roughly 6 with active disease and roughly 8 in remission. Broader study findings: The study recognized that the number of individuals in its TCR sequencing and HLA analysis was relatively small.

The germline V gene has CDR1 SQVTM and CDR2 ANQGSEA. V lost 6 bases to trimming and J lost 1 base; unmatched junction nucleotides: 2. The CDR3 runs to 12 residues. The authors carried out high-throughput sequencing of TCR beta. They applied it to CD8+ and CD4+ T cells obtained from blood. A note on this clonotype: Its antigen is not known.

RNA was extracted with the RNeasy kit, and a quantity of about 0.5 to 1 ug was reverse transcribed using random hexamers. TCR beta CDR3 was amplified by immunoSEQ covering 54 Vbeta and 13 Jbeta. MiXCR, applied by TCRdb to the immunoSEQ multiplex PCR reads, yields one record per CDR3 protein. Of 200,000 to 300,000 distinct CDR3 sequences in the sample, 90% to 96% were seen once. This sequence joins TRBV29-1 and TRBJ1-1; 7 nucleotides align to TRBD1. Sequencing was done on a sample of CD4+ T cells from PBMCs. The receptor was isolated from a human donor with Susac syndrome. CDR3 amino acids: CSVDRPNTEAFF. CDR3 nucleotide sequence: TGCAGCGTGGACAGGCCGAACACTGAAGCTTTCTTT.